This T cell receptor (beta chain) was sequenced for a study of OX40 agonist ivuxolimab in advanced cancers. About the research overall: Past anti-PD-1, anti-PD-L1 or anti-CTLA-4 therapy was accepted, and roughly 42% had received some.

Germline loops: CDR1 LNHDA, CDR2 SQIVND (reference sequence). This CDR3 contains 14 residues. The V end lost 10 bases, the J end lost 4 bases, and 17 bases lay between the germline ends. Clones were sequenced by immunoSEQ multiplex PCR, and TCRdb holds only the in-frame ones, with some missing. The sample lists tens of thousands of clones; approximately 88% were seen once. Points from the study as a whole: The study found that CD8+ T cells averaged more expanded clones than CD4+.

Concerning this clone itself: The antigen is undetermined.

The chain couples TRBV19 to TRBJ1-3, with D unclear. This TCR was recovered from an adult with an advanced solid tumor such as melanoma, head and neck, liver or kidney cancer. Source: CD4+ or CD8+ T cells sorted from blood, taken in a trial of the OX40 agonist ivuxolimab. This CDR3 is CATTSGNLGNTIYF. DNA of the CDR3: TGTGCCACTACGTCCGGGAACCTCGGAAACACCATATATTTT.